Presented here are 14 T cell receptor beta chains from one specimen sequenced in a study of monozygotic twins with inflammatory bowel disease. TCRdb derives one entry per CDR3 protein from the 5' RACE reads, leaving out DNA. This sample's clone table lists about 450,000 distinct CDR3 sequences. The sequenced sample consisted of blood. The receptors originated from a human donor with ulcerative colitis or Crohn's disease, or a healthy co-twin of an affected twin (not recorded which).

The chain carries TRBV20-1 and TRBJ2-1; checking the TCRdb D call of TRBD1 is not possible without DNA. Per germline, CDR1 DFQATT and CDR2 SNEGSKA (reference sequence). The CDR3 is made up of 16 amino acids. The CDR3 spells CSAPPAGGGRSNEQFF.

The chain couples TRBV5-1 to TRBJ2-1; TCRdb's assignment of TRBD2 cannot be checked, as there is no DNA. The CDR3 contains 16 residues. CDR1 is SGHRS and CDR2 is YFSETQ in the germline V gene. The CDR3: CASSLAGTTNYNEQFF.

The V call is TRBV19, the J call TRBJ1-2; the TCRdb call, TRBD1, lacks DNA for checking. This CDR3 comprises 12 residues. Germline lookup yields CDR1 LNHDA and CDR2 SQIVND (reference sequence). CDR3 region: CASHWGAGGYTF.

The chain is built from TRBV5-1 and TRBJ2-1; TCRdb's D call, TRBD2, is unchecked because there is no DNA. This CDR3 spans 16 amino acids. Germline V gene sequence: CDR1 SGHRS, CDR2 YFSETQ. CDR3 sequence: CASSSRGGRVEEEQFF.

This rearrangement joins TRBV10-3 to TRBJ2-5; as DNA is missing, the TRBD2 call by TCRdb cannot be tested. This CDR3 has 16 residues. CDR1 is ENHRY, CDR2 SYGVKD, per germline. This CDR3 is CAISLGLAGGEETQYF.

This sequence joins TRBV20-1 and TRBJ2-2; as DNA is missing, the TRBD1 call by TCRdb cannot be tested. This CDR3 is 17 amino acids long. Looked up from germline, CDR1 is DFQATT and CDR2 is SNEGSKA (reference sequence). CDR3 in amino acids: CSARDGGGAARTGELFF.

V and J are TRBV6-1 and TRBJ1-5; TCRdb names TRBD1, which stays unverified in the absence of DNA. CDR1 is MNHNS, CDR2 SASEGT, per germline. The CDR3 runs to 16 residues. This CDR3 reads CASSDNDRVWVQPQHF.

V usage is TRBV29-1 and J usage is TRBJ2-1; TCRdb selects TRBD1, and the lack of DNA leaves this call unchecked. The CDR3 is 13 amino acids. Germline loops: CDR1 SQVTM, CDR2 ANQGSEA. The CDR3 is CIVSDRMYNEQFF.

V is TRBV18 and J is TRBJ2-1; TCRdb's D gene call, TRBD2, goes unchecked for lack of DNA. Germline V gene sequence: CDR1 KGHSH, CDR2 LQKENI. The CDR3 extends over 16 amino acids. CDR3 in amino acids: CASSPQPSGGAGEQFF.

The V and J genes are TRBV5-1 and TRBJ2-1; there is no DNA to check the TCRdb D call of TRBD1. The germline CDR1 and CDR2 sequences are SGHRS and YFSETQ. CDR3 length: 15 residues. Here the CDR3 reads CASSSGGTAYNEQFF. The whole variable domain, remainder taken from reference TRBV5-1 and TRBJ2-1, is KAGVTQTPRYLIKTRGQQVTLSCSPISGHRSVSWYQQTPGQGLQFLFEYFSETQRNKGNFPGRFSGRQFSNSRSEMNVSTLELGDSALYLCASSSGGTAYNEQFFGPGTRLTVL.

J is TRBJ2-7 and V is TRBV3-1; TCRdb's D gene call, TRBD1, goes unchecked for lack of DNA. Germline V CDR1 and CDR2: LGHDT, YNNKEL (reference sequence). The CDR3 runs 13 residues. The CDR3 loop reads CASRTRGHDEQYF.

CDR3 residues: CSVAGQGTPQYF. The rearrangement links TRBV29-1 to TRBJ2-5; lacking DNA, the TRBD1 call made by TCRdb goes unchecked. Germline-derived CDR1 and CDR2 are SQVTM and ANQGSEA. The CDR3 runs 12 residues.

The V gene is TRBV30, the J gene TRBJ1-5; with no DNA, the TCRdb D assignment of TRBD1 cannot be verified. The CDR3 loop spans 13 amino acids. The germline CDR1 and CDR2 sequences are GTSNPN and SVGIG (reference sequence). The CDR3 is CAGDRGFGQPQHF.

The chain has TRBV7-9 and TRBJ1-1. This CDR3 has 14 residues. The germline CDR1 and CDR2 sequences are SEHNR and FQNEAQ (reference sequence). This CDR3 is CASNPTGMNTEAFF.